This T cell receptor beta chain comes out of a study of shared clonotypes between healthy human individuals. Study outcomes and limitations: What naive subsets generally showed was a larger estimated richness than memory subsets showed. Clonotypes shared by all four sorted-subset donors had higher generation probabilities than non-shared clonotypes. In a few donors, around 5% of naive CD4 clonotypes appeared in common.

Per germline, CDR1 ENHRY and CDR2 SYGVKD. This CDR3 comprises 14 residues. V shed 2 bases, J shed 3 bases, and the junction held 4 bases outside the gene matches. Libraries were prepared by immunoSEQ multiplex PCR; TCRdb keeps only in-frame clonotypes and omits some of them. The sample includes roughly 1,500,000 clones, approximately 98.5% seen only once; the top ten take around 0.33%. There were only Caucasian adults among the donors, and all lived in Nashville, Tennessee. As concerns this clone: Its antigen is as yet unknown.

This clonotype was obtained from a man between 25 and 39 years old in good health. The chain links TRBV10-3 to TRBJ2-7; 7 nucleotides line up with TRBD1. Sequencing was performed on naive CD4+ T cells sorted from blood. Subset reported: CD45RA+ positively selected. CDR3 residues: CAISEGGQIYEQYF. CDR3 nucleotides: TGTGCCATCAGTGAGGGGGGACAGATCTACGAGCAGTACTTC.